Shown below are 9 T cell receptor beta chains from a single sample sequenced in a study of shared clonotypes between healthy human individuals (dated by TCRdb to 2019 to 2021). To prepare the library, the immunoSEQ multiplex PCR assay was applied. What TCRdb holds here is the immuneACCESS table cut down to in-frame rearrangements. Part of the clones is not present; checked against another copy, under half of the missing clones reflect an unresolved V gene, and the others are unexplained. Present in this sample are 300,000 to 400,000 clones, around nine tenths of which were seen just once. Of the sample, roughly 16% falls within the top ten clones. Sequences were obtained from memory CD8+ T cells sorted from blood. This specimen's cell subset or site label, per the study, means: CD45RO+ cells pooled with CCR7-negative TemRA cells. Source of these receptors: a man between 18 and 29 years old in good health.

The sample holds many counts of this clone. J is TRBJ2-1 and V is TRBV23-1, with D unclear. TRBV23-1 qualifies as an ORF whose function is uncertain. The CDR3 totals 15 residues. With 3 bases removed from V and 7 bases from J, the gap between germline ends came to 16 bases. CDR3 protein: CASSHLSSVGNEQFF. DNA for the CDR3: TGCGCCAGCAGTCACCTGTCGTCCGTAGGGAATGAGCAGTTCTTC.

V gene TRBV9 combines with J gene TRBJ1-1; D ambiguous. This CDR3 contains 13 residues. Germline V lookup: CDR1 SGDLS, CDR2 YYNGEE. Between the trimmed V and J ends, which lost 0 bases and 6 bases, there was a span of 9 bases. This chain's CDR3 is CASSVDGISEAFF. The CDR3 DNA reads TGTGCCAGCAGCGTAGATGGAATCTCTGAAGCTTTCTTT.

The CDR3 here is CASSPTGRDYSYNEQFF. The CDR3 DNA follows: TGTGCCAGCAGCCCTACGGGGCGGGACTACTCCTACAATGAGCAGTTCTTC. The chain uses TRBV9 and TRBJ2-1; 7 bases match TRBD2. The CDR3 extends over 17 amino acids. CDR1 and CDR2 from the germline V gene are SGDLS and YYNGEE. V shed 4 bases, J shed 0 bases, and the junction held 10 bases outside the gene matches. The full variable domain, rest sourced from reference TRBV9 and TRBJ2-1, is DSGVTQTPKHLITATGQRVTLRCSPRSGDLSVYWYQQSLDQGLQFLIQYYNGEERAKGNILERFSAQQFPDLHSELNLSSLELGDSALYFCASSPTGRDYSYNEQFFGPGTRLTVL.

This clone was observed once. V and J are TRBV7-9 and TRBJ2-5; D is possibly TRBD2 (6 bases). The germline V and J ends were trimmed by 1 base and 5 bases, with 11 bases remaining between them. The germline CDR1 and CDR2 sequences are SEHNR and FQNEAQ (reference sequence). This CDR3 is built from 14 residues. The chain's CDR3 is CASSLVGGLETQYF. Here the CDR3 DNA reads TGTGCCAGCAGCTTAGTCGGAGGGTTGGAGACCCAGTACTTC. The variable domain in full, completed from reference TRBV7-9 and TRBJ2-5, reads DTGVSQNPRHKITKRGQNVTFRCDPISEHNRLYWYRQTLGQGPEFLTYFQNEAQLEKSRLLSDRFSAERPKGSFSTLEIQRTEQGDSAMYLCASSLVGGLETQYFGPGTRLLVL.

The chain employs TRBV5-1 and TRBJ2-5; the D gene is possibly TRBD2 (6 bases). V was pared by 5 bases and J by 9 bases, with 11 bases between. Looked up from germline, CDR1 is SGHRS and CDR2 is YFSETQ. The CDR3 is made up of 11 amino acids. The CDR3 loop reads CASRKWGAQYF. The DNA of the CDR3 is TGCGCCAGCAGGAAATGGGGGGCCCAGTACTTC.

The chain combines TRBV15 with TRBJ1-5; weak D call: TRBD1 (5 bases). The CDR3 consists of 13 residues. CDR1 is LNHNV, CDR2 YYDKDF, per germline (reference sequence). V was cut by 1 base and J by 6 bases, with 7 bases left in between. The CDR3 protein is CATSRGDVQPQHF. CDR3 nucleotides: TGTGCCACCAGCAGAGGGGACGTTCAGCCCCAGCATTTT.

The V call is TRBV18, the J call TRBJ2-7; D gene unclear. Trimming stripped 6 bases from V and 2 bases from J, with 17 bases between. CDR3 length: 15 amino acids. The germline gives CDR1 KGHSH, CDR2 LQKENI. The CDR3 region is CASSQVMRSTYEQYF. In DNA, the CDR3 is TGTGCCAGCTCTCAGGTCATGCGGTCTACCTACGAGCAGTACTTC.

DNA for the CDR3: TGCGCCAGCAGCGAGGGGGTGGACTATGGCTACACCTTC. Translating it yields CASSEGVDYGYTF. The chain has TRBV4-3 and TRBJ1-2, with D maybe TRBD1 (6 bases). V was trimmed by 5 bases and J by 3 bases, leaving 10 bases between them. CDR3 length: 13 amino acids. Looked up from germline, CDR1 is LGHNA and CDR2 is YSLEER.

This clone was counted only a few times. The chain carries TRBV27 and TRBJ1-4; possible D gene TRBD1, 5 bases. V was clipped by 5 bases and J by 3 bases, with 13 bases between them. CDR1 is MNHEY, CDR2 SMNVEV, per germline (reference sequence). This CDR3 has 15 residues. The CDR3 bases are TGTGCCAGCAGTCCGGGGGAGAGTCCTAATGAAAAACTGTTTTTT. The encoded protein is CASSPGESPNEKLFF.